Sequencing of this T cell receptor (beta chain) was carried out in a study of shared clonotypes between healthy human individuals. At the level of the study: Donors had three CD4 naive, three CD4 memory, two CD8 naive and one CD8 memory plate apiece.

About this clone itself: At the DNA level, this CDR3 is encoded by other sequences in the same sample as well.

Trimming at V came to 6 bases and at J to 7 bases, leaving 3 bases not matched to a gene. CDR1 is LNHDA and CDR2 is SQIVND in the germline V gene (reference sequence). CDR3 length: 12 residues. Deep-level running was used for the assay. Sequencing was performed with immunoSEQ multiplex PCR; in TCRdb, only in-frame clones are kept and a portion is missing. This sample has millions of clones; just over 90% occur once, and the top ten carry 0.14%. The study enrolled healthy HIV-negative adults without recent acute infections or vaccinations as donors. The clonotype comes from a man aged 18 to 30 in good health. The J gene is TRBJ1-2, the V gene TRBV19; 9 nucleotides line up with TRBD1. Sequenced material: naive CD4+ T cells sorted from blood. Subset of the sample: CD45RA+ positively selected. DNA of the CDR3: TGTGCCAGTAGAACAGGGGGCTCTGGCTACACCTTC. It is translated as CASRTGGSGYTF.